Each of the 3 T cell receptor beta chains below was sequenced from the same sample in a study of CD8+CD57+ T cells in acquired aplastic anemia. It was genomic DNA that served as the template for profiling TCR beta VDJ and CDR3. TCRdb redid the calling of the reads with MiXCR, one entry per CDR3 protein. Of about 470,000 distinct CDR3 sequences listed, under 40% are singletons. CD8+CD57+ cell expansion had been shown by flow cytometry in patients chosen for sequencing. The sample comprised sorted CD4+, CD8+, or CD8+CD57+ T cells (not recorded which) from PBMCs. Every receptor here comes from a human donor with aplastic anemia.

This clonotype was seen a handful of times. The rearrangement joins TRBV24-1 to TRBJ2-6; 12 nucleotides align to TRBD1. The germline gives CDR1 KGHDR, CDR2 SFDVKD. The ends lost 3 bases at V and 3 bases at J; junction bases unmatched: 8. The CDR3 length is 19 residues. The CDR3 bases are TGTGCCACCAGTGATCAACCCGGGACAGGGGGCTTTGGGGCCAACGTCCTGACTTTC. Protein sequence: CATSDQPGTGGFGANVLTF.

This clonotype was found a few times. The genes are TRBV7-2 and TRBJ2-2; TRBD2 matches at 10 bases. V trimming: 0 bases; J trimming: 10 bases; junction bases outside the gene matches: 14. The germline V gene encodes CDR1 SGHTA and CDR2 FQGNSA. The CDR3 extends over 18 amino acids. The CDR3 spells CASSLASSGSRRGEELFF. The CDR3 DNA reads TGTGCCAGCAGCTTAGCCTCTAGCGGGAGTAGACGAGGCGAGGAGCTGTTTTTT.

There are many counts of this clonotype. The V gene is TRBV15, the J gene TRBJ2-5; either TRBD1 or TRBD2 may fit D (6 bases each). Germline V gene lookup returns CDR1 LNHNV and CDR2 YYDKDF (reference sequence). Between the trimmed V and J ends, which lost 2 bases and 5 bases, there was a span of 15 bases. The CDR3 loop spans 15 amino acids. Written as DNA, the CDR3 is TGTGCCACCAGCAGACCCGGGGGCTACGGGGAGACCCAGTACTTC. Amino acid sequence: CATSRPGGYGETQYF.